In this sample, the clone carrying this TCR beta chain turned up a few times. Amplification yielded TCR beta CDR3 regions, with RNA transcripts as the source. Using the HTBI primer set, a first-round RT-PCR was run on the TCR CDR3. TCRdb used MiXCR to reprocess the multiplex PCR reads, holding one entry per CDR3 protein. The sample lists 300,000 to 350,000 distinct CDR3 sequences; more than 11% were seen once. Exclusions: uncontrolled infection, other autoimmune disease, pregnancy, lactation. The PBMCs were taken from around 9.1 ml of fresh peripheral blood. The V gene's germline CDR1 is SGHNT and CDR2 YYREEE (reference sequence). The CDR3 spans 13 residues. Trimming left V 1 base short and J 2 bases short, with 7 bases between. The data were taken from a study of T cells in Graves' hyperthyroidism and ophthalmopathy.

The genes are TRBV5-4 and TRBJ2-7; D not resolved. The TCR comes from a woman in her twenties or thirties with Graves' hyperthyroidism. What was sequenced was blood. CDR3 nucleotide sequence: TGTGCCAGCAGCTTGACATATACCTACGAGCAGTACTTC. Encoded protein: CASSLTYTYEQYF.